These 15 T cell receptor beta chains share one sample of origin, sequenced in a study of cytomegalovirus exposure and HLA in healthy donors. It was with 60 Vbeta and 13 Jbeta primers that the PCR ran. Profiled with immunoSEQ multiplex PCR; TCRdb holds only in-frame clones, not every one. This sample has roughly 120,000 clones, with around three quarters found just once. The specimen sequenced was PBMCs. The source of these receptors is a woman in her 40s in good health and CMV-seropositive.

V is TRBV5-4 and J is TRBJ1-1; TRBD1 aligns across 7 bases. V lost 7 bases and J lost 5; bases outside the gene matches: 11. This CDR3 region has 14 residues. Germline V gene data show CDR1 as SGHNT and CDR2 as YYREEE (reference sequence). The CDR3 sequence is CASRYRGADTEAFF. CDR3 sequence (DNA): TGTGCCAGCCGATACAGGGGAGCGGATACTGAAGCTTTCTTT.

The chain is built from TRBV6-6 and TRBJ2-6; 7 bases are a match to TRBD1. CDR3 size: 15 residues. V trimming: 6 bases; J trimming: 2 bases; junction bases outside the gene matches: 4. The germline gives CDR1 MNHNY, CDR2 SVGAGI (reference sequence). In DNA form, the CDR3 reads TGTGCCAGCAGAGTACAGGGGACTGGGGCCAACGTCCTGACTTTC. Translated: CASRVQGTGANVLTF.

The rearrangement uses TRBV4-1 and TRBJ1-4; D possibly corresponds to TRBD1 (6 bases). Germline CDR1 is MGHRA and CDR2 is YSYEKL. The length of the CDR3 is 14 residues. V was trimmed by 4 bases and J by 10 bases, leaving 16 bases between them. As DNA, the CDR3 is TGCGCCAGCAGCCGGAGTGGGGGGGCTAGAAAACTGTTTTTT. Translated: CASSRSGGARKLFF.

The chain couples TRBV2 to TRBJ2-3; 9 nucleotides agree with TRBD1. Unmatched junction bases numbered 7, after V lost 8 bases and J lost 1 base. The CDR3 is 15 residues long. CDR1 and CDR2 (germline): SNHLY, FYNNEI. In DNA, the CDR3 is TGTGCCAGCTTCGGAAGGACAGGGGGCACAGATACGCAGTATTTT. Amino acids: CASFGRTGGTDTQYF.

The V and J genes are TRBV7-9 and TRBJ2-5, with D tentatively TRBD2 (7 bases). The J call may not be correct, given that the DNA end is closer to TRBJ2-7. Germline V gene lookup returns CDR1 SEHNR and CDR2 FQNEAQ (reference sequence). The CDR3 is 16 amino acids. CDR3 coding DNA: TGTGCCAGCAGCTCCCGGACAGAGCGGGAAGCCTACGAGCAGTACTTC. Amino acid sequence: CASSSRTEREAYEQYF.

V and J are TRBV9 and TRBJ2-1; no clear D gene. V was shortened by 4 bases and J by 8 bases, with 22 bases between the two germline ends. Per the germline V gene, CDR1 is SGDLS and CDR2 is YYNGEE. The CDR3 has 16 amino acids. The CDR3 region is CASSPIPGPPSDEQFF. The CDR3 region has the DNA TGTGCCAGCAGCCCTATACCGGGTCCCCCTTCGGATGAGCAGTTCTTC.

The rearrangement joins TRBV4-1 to TRBJ2-3; D is possibly TRBD1 (5 bases). The CDR3 loop spans 13 amino acids. The V end lost 0 bases, the J end lost 8 bases, and 9 bases lay between the germline ends. Germline V gene data show CDR1 as MGHRA and CDR2 as YSYEKL. CDR3 coding DNA: TGCGCCAGCAGCCAAGATAGGGGTGCTACGCAGTATTTT. This codes for CASSQDRGATQYF.

V and J are TRBV7-3 and TRBJ1-1; 7 nucleotides match TRBD1. The length of the CDR3 is 16 residues. V lost 2 bases to trimming and J lost 0 bases; unmatched junction nucleotides: 6. CDR1 is SGHTA and CDR2 is FQGTGA in the germline V gene. The CDR3 sequence is CASSLPSGQMNTEAFF. The CDR3 region has the DNA TGTGCCAGCAGCTTACCTTCGGGACAGATGAACACTGAAGCTTTCTTT.

This clone has just a few counts. The chain links TRBV7-6 to TRBJ2-7; 9 positions match TRBD1. CDR3 length: 12 residues. Unmatched junction bases numbered 2, after V lost 5 bases and J lost 6 bases. The V gene's germline CDR1 is SGHVS and CDR2 FNYEAQ. The DNA for the CDR3 is TGTGCCAGCAGCCCGACAGGGGGCGAGCAGTACTTC. Protein sequence: CASSPTGGEQYF.

The V call is TRBV7-8, the J call TRBJ2-3; weak D call: TRBD2 (6 bases). Germline CDR1 is SGHVS and CDR2 is FQNEAQ. This CDR3 is 12 amino acids long. With 7 bases removed from V and 11 bases from J, the gap between germline ends came to 16 bases. The CDR3 coding sequence is TGTGCCAGCATCTCCTCCGCGGGAAAGCAGTATTTT. Its translation is CASISSAGKQYF.

The CDR3 DNA reads as TGTGCCAGCAGCTCCGGGACAGGGGGCAGAAATCAGCCCCAGCATTTT. Translating it yields CASSSGTGGRNQPQHF. V and J are TRBV28 and TRBJ1-5, with TRBD1 matching 12 bases. The CDR3 sequence is 16 residues long. The V and J ends lost 6 bases and 4 bases, in that order; junction bases with no gene match: 7. From germline, CDR1 is MDHEN and CDR2 SYDVKM.

This clone was counted only a few times. V usage is TRBV7-3 and J usage is TRBJ2-2; unclear D gene. In germline, CDR1 is SGHTA, CDR2 FQGTGA. V was pared by 1 base and J by 6 bases, with 12 bases between. This CDR3 contains 15 residues. The chain's CDR3 is CASSLRPGGSGELFF. The CDR3 coding sequence is TGTGCCAGCAGCTTAAGGCCGGGTGGGTCCGGGGAGCTGTTTTTT.

The chain links TRBV11-1 to TRBJ2-7; TRBD2 is a possible D gene (5 bases). Germline V gene sequence: CDR1 SGHAT, CDR2 FQDESV (reference sequence). The V gene lost 5 bases and the J gene lost 4 bases, with 12 bases spanning the gap. The CDR3 has 13 amino acids. The CDR3 sequence is CASSMREWYEQYF. The CDR3 DNA sequence: TGTGCCAGCAGCATGAGGGAGTGGTACGAGCAGTACTTC.

In regard to this clone: This sample also contains other DNA sequences that code for the same CDR3. V is TRBV11-2 and J is TRBJ2-7, with TRBD1 matching over 7 bases. Germline CDR1 SGHAT, CDR2 FQNNGV. The V and J ends lost 5 bases and 3 bases, in that order; junction bases with no gene match: 1. CDR3 length: 12 amino acids. CDR3 sequence: CASSRQGYEQYF. DNA of the CDR3: TGTGCCAGCAGCCGACAGGGCTACGAGCAGTACTTC.

This rearrangement joins TRBV7-9 to TRBJ2-5, with 7 bases that match TRBD1. J gave up 2 bases and V 5 bases, and 5 bases lay outside the gene matches. The CDR3 has 14 residues. Germline loops: CDR1 SEHNR, CDR2 FQNEAQ (reference sequence). CDR3 nucleotides: TGTGCCAGCAGCGTCGGGACAGCTCAAGAGACCCAGTACTTC. Its translation: CASSVGTAQETQYF.